A single sample is the source of the 18 T cell receptor beta chains below, sequenced in a study of technical replicates of blood from a few donors. Here immunoSEQ multiplex PCR was the method, and the copy in TCRdb shows in-frame clones only, minus some. The table shows under 95,000 clones, with around 94% occurring only once. Sequenced input: T cells isolated from PBMCs. The receptors stem from a human donor in good health.

This clone occurred a few times. The CDR3: CASSPRGNTEAFF. The CDR3 region has the DNA TGTGCCAGCAGCCCTCGCGGGAACACTGAAGCTTTCTTT. The V and J genes are TRBV7-9 and TRBJ1-1; D unresolved. The V end was cut by 5 bases, the J end by 1 base, with 8 bases between. This CDR3 has 13 amino acids. In germline, CDR1 is SEHNR, CDR2 FQNEAQ (reference sequence).

This chain joins TRBV5-1 and TRBJ2-2, with TRBD2 as a possible D gene (5 bases). Trimming pared 1 base from V and 2 bases from J, leaving 9 bases between. CDR3 length: 15 amino acids. Germline CDR1 SGHRS, CDR2 YFSETQ. As DNA, the CDR3 is TGCGCCAGCAGCTTGTACGGAGGAAACACCGGGGAGCTGTTTTTT. It codes for CASSLYGGNTGELFF.

The sample holds a few counts of this clone. The genes are TRBV7-9 and TRBJ1-1; TRBD1 aligns across 7 bases. The CDR3 sequence is 14 residues long. The V gene's germline CDR1 is SEHNR and CDR2 FQNEAQ (reference sequence). The J segment lost 1 base and the V segment lost 3 bases, leaving 2 bases of the junction unmatched. The CDR3 reads CASSFDRANTEAFF. CDR3 DNA sequence: TGTGCCAGCAGCTTTGACAGGGCGAACACTGAAGCTTTCTTT.

The chain employs TRBV4-1 and TRBJ2-7; D not certain. Germline lookup yields CDR1 MGHRA and CDR2 YSYEKL. This CDR3 contains 13 residues. The V gene lost 4 bases and the J gene lost 6 bases, with 13 bases spanning the gap. The CDR3 DNA reads TGCGCCAGCAGCCTACCCCACTTTATCGAGCAGTACTTC. The encoded protein is CASSLPHFIEQYF.

The chain links TRBV28 to TRBJ2-4; 7 bases map to TRBD1. Germline values: CDR1 MDHEN, CDR2 SYDVKM. Trimming cost V 6 bases and J 0 bases; bases outside gene matches: 14. CDR3 length equals 18 residues. Here the CDR3 DNA reads TGTGCCAGCAGCCTCCGGGCCTCAAGGGGGCAAGCCAAAAACATTCAGTACTTC. Amino acid sequence: CASSLRASRGQAKNIQYF. The whole variable domain, remainder taken from reference TRBV28 and TRBJ2-4, is DVKVTQSSRYLVKRTGEKVFLECVQDMDHENMFWYRQDPGLGLRLIYFSYDVKMKEKGDIPEGYSVSREKKERFSLILESASTNQTSMYLCASSLRASRGQAKNIQYFGAGTRLSVL.

The chain uses TRBV28 and TRBJ2-1; TRBD1 matches at 8 bases. Germline V lookup: CDR1 MDHEN, CDR2 SYDVKM. Trimming at V came to 6 bases and at J to 5 bases, leaving 12 bases not matched to a gene. This CDR3 is 16 amino acids long. CDR3: CASRTTGTGWDNEQFF. DNA for the CDR3: TGTGCCAGCAGGACAACCGGGACAGGATGGGACAATGAGCAGTTCTTC.

The genes are TRBV6-1 and TRBJ2-5; TRBD2 matches at 7 bases. The CDR3 runs 15 residues. Germline CDR1 and CDR2: MNHNS and SASEGT. V gave up 5 bases and J gave up 2 bases; unmatched junction bases: 8. CDR3: CASSLAEGGQETQYF. For the CDR3, the DNA is TGTGCCAGCAGTCTGGCGGAGGGAGGGCAAGAGACCCAGTACTTC.

This chain links TRBV10-2 with TRBJ2-4, with TRBD2 identical over 13 bases. J lost 6 bases, V lost 6 bases, and 11 bases had no gene match. This CDR3 spans 17 amino acids. The V gene's germline CDR1 is WSHSY and CDR2 SAAADI. CDR3 in DNA: TGCGCCAGCAGGGAACCACTAGCGGGGGGGCCGGGAAACATTCAGTACTTC. As protein: CASREPLAGGPGNIQYF.

Remarks on this clone: At one end the junction does not follow the germline gene, possibly because of a read error. This chain's CDR3 is CASREGQSENIQYF. The CDR3 nucleotides read TGTGCCAGCAGAGAAGGACAGAGCGAAAACATTCAGTACTTC. The V and J genes are TRBV6-1 and TRBJ2-4; D perhaps matches TRBD1 (6 bases). The germline gives CDR1 MNHNS, CDR2 SASEGT. The CDR3 contains 14 residues.

This clone was counted a single time. The junction does not match germline at one end; this may be a read error. V gene TRBV7-8 combines with J gene TRBJ2-7; TRBD2 matches at 7 bases. The CDR3 loop spans 12 amino acids. Germline V lookup: CDR1 SGHVS, CDR2 FQNEAQ. CDR3 coding DNA: TGTGCCAGCAGCTCTCCAGGGCGGGAGTCACGCTTC. Protein: CASSSPGRESRF.

This CDR3 is CAWSVTPAGDYGYTF. Here the CDR3 DNA reads TGTGCCTGGAGCGTGACGCCCGCGGGAGACTATGGCTACACCTTC. The chain couples TRBV30 to TRBJ1-2; no clear D gene. CDR1 and CDR2 from the germline V gene are GTSNPN and SVGIG (reference sequence). This CDR3 spans 15 amino acids. V was trimmed by 3 bases and J by 3 bases, leaving 17 bases between them.

The V call is TRBV27, the J call TRBJ1-5, with 8 bases that match TRBD1. This CDR3 has 15 amino acids. Germline-derived CDR1 and CDR2 are MNHEY and SMNVEV (reference sequence). The V segment lost 6 bases and the J segment 6 bases; nucleotides outside the gene matches: 10. The CDR3 DNA is TGTGCCAGCAGGGAACAGGGGGTGGTAGGTCAGCCCCAGCATTTT. Amino acid sequence: CASREQGVVGQPQHF.

The chain couples TRBV9 to TRBJ2-3; 14 bases line up with TRBD2. Germline V gene lookup returns CDR1 SGDLS and CDR2 YYNGEE. Trimming cost V 0 bases and J 4 bases; bases outside gene matches: 4. CDR3 length: 17 residues. The CDR3 loop is CASSVGGTSGSPDTQYF. The CDR3 DNA reads TGTGCCAGCAGCGTAGGTGGGACTAGCGGGAGCCCAGATACGCAGTATTTT.

This chain links TRBV5-1 with TRBJ2-2; D perhaps matches TRBD2 (5 bases). Trimming removed 0 bases at V and 4 bases at J, with 13 bases between. Germline V CDR1 and CDR2: SGHRS, YFSETQ. This CDR3 is 16 amino acids long. As DNA, the CDR3 is TGCGCCAGCAGCTTGGATGCCGACTATGGCACCGGGGAGCTGTTTTTT. This codes for CASSLDADYGTGELFF.

This chain uses TRBV19 with TRBJ1-2; 7 bases fit TRBD1. The germline gives CDR1 LNHDA, CDR2 SQIVND (reference sequence). The junction had 4 bases not matched to a gene; V was cut back by 4 bases and J by 2 bases. The CDR3 contains 14 residues. The CDR3 coding sequence is TGTGCCAGTAGTACACCGGGACAGAACTATGGCTACACCTTC. Protein product: CASSTPGQNYGYTF.

The rearrangement uses TRBV9 and TRBJ1-1; 10 bases agree with TRBD1. With V trimmed by 0 bases and J by 4 bases, 12 bases remained unmatched. Germline V lookup: CDR1 SGDLS, CDR2 YYNGEE. This CDR3 is built from 18 residues. The CDR3 sequence is CASSVAPPQTGGLTEAFF. Written as DNA, the CDR3 is TGTGCCAGCAGCGTAGCTCCCCCCCAGACAGGGGGCCTCACTGAAGCTTTCTTT.

The V gene is TRBV2, the J gene TRBJ2-1; D is perhaps TRBD2 (6 bases). The CDR3 totals 11 residues. Trimming pared 10 bases from V and 9 bases from J, leaving 13 bases between. Germline V lookup: CDR1 SNHLY, CDR2 FYNNEI. The CDR3 spells CATHKGGEQFF. The DNA for the CDR3 is TGTGCCACCCACAAGGGAGGTGAGCAGTTCTTC.

This chain joins TRBV7-9 and TRBJ1-3; TRBD1 matches at 7 bases. Germline V gene lookup returns CDR1 SEHNR and CDR2 FQNEAQ (reference sequence). V was clipped by 4 bases and J by 0 bases; unmatched bases: 3. The CDR3 sequence is 15 residues long. For the CDR3, the DNA is TGTGCCAGCAGCTGGGGACAGCTCTCTGGAAACACCATATATTTT. Its protein product is CASSWGQLSGNTIYF.